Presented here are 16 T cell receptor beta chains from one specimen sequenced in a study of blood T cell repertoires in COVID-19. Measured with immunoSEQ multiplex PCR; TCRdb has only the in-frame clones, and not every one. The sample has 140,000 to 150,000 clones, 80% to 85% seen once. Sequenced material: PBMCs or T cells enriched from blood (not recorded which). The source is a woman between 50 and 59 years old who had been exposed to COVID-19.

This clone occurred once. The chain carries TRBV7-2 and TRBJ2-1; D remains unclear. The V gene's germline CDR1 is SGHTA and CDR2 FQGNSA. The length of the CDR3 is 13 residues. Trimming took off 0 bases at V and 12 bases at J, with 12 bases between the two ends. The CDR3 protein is CASSLARNRWQFF. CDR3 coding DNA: TGTGCCAGCAGCTTAGCGCGGAACCGCTGGCAGTTCTTC.

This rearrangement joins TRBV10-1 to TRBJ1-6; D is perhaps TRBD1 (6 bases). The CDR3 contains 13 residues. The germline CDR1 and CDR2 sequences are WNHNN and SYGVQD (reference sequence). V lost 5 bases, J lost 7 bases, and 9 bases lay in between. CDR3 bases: TGCGCCAGCAGTCTTACAGGGAATTCACCCCTCCACTTT. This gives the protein CASSLTGNSPLHF.

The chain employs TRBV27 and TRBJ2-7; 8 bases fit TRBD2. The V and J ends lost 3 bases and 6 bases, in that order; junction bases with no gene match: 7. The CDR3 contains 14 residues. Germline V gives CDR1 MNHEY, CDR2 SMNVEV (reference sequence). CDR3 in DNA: TGTGCCAGCAGTTTTGGAGCGGGAGATTTCGAGCAGTACTTC. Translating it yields CASSFGAGDFEQYF.

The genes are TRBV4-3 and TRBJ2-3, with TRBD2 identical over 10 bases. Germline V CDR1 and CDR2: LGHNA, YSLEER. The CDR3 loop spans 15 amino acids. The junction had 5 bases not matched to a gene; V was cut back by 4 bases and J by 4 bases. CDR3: CASSRSSGSSDTQYF. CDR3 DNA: TGCGCCAGCAGCCGATCTAGCGGGAGTTCAGATACGCAGTATTTT.

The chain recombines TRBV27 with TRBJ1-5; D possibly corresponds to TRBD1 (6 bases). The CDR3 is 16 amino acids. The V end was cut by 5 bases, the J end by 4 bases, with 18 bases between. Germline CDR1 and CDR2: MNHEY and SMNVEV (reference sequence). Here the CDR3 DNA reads TGTGCCAGCAGTAAACACAGGGAAACGGGGAATCAGCCCCAGCATTTT. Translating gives CASSKHRETGNQPQHF.

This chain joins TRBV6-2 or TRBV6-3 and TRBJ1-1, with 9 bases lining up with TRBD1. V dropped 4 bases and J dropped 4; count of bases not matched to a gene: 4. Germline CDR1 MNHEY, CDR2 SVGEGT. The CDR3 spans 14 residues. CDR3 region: CASSSMTGGTEAFF. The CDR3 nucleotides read TGTGCCAGCAGTTCGATGACAGGGGGCACTGAAGCTTTCTTT.

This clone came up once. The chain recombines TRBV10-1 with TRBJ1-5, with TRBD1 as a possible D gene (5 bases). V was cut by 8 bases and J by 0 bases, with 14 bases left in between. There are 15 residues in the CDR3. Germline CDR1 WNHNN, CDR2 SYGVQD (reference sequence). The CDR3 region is CASETRVYSNQPQHF. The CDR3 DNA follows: TGCGCCAGCGAGACCAGGGTGTATAGCAATCAGCCCCAGCATTTT.

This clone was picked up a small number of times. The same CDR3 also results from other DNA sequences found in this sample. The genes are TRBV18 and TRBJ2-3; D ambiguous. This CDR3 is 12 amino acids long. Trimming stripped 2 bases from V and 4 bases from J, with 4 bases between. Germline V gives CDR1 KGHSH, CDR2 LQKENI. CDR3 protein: CASSPSADTQYF. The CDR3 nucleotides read TGTGCCAGCTCACCATCGGCAGATACGCAGTATTTT.

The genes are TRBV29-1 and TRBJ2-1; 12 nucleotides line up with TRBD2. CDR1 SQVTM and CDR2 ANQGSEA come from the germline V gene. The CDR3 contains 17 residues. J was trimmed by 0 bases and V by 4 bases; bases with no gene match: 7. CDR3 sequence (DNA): TGCAGCGTTGGGGTAGGACTAGCGGGATACTCCTACAATGAGCAGTTCTTC. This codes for CSVGVGLAGYSYNEQFF.

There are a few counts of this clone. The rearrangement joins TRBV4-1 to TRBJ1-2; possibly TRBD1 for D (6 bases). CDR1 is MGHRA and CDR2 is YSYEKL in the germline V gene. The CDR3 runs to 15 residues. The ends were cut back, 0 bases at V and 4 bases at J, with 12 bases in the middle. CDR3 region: CASSQEGARGYGYTF. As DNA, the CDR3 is TGCGCCAGCAGCCAAGAGGGGGCCAGGGGCTATGGCTACACCTTC.

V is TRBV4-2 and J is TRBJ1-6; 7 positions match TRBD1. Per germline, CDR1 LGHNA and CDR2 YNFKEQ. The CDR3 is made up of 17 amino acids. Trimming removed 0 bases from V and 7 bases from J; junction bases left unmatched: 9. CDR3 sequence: CASSQDGGQRRNSPLHF. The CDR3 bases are TGTGCCAGCAGCCAAGATGGGGGACAGAGGAGAAATTCACCCCTCCACTTT.

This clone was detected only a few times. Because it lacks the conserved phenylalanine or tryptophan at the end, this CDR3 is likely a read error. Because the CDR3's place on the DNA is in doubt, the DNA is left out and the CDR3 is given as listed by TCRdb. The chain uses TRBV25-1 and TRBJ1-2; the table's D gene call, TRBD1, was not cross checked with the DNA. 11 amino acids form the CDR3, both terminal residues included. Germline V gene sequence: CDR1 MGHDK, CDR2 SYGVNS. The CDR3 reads CASSEFGKTGC.

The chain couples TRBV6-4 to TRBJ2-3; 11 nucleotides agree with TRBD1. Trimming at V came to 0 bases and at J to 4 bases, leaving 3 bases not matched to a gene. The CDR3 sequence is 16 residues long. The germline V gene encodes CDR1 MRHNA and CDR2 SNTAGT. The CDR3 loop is CASSDSGGQGADTQYF. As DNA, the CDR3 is TGTGCCAGCAGTGACTCTGGGGGACAGGGGGCAGATACGCAGTATTTT.

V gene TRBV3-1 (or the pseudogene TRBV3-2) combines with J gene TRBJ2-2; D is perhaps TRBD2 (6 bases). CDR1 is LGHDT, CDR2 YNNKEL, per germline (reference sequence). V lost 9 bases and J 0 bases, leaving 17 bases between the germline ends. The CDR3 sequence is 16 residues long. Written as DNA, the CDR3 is TGTGCCAGTTACCTTCGGGGCGGGGCGAACACCGGGGAGCTGTTTTTT. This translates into CASYLRGGANTGELFF.

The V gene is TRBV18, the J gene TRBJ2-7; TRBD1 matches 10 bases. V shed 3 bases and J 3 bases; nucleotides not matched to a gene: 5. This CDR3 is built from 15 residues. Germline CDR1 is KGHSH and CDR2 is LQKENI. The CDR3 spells CASSPSGQGGYEQYF. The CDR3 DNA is TGTGCCAGCTCACCGAGCGGACAGGGGGGCTACGAGCAGTACTTC.

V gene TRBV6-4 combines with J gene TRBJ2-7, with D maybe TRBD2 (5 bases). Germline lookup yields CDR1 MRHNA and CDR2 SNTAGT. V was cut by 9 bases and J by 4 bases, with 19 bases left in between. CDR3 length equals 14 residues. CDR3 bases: TGTGCCAGGGGAGCAGGCCAGGCGGTTTACGAGCAGTACTTC. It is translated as CARGAGQAVYEQYF.